What follows describes a single TCR beta chain. The data belong to a study of blood T cell repertoires in COVID-19. Ages ranged from about 18 to 89 years, with residence in approximately 25 US areas. Participants' own reports of clinical history determined their cohort assignment. Each recovered donor of Cohort 3 presented with two negative PCRs, clearance, or symptom resolution. Authors' processing steps: Cell counts per sample came from amplifying reference gene primers. Only in-frame clones appear in the TCRdb table, and some are missing; sequencing was by immunoSEQ multiplex PCR. V and J calls and clone size follow that table, whereas D and trimming were derived from the DNA. This sample yields 200,000 to 250,000 clones, of which over 75% are seen a single time; around 9% belongs to the top ten. CDR3 length: 13 amino acids. V lost 3 bases and J lost 8; bases outside the gene matches: 4. Germline V gene lookup returns CDR1 LNHDA and CDR2 SQIVND (reference sequence).

Sequencing was done on a sample of PBMCs or T cells enriched from blood (not recorded which). The sequence was collected from a man aged 35-49 years who had recovered from COVID-19. The chain joins TRBV19 to TRBJ1-2; 9 nucleotides match TRBD1. CDR3 in amino acids: CASSILDRGGYTF. DNA of the CDR3: TGTGCCAGTAGTATTCTGGACAGGGGAGGCTACACCTTC.